This passage covers 2 T cell receptor beta chains from one sample sequenced in a study of blood T cell repertoires in COVID-19. Some clones are missing from TCRdb's copy, which holds only in-frame ones; the method was immunoSEQ multiplex PCR. The sample contains about 120,000 clones, around nine tenths of which appear only once. Sequencing used peripheral blood. The receptors originated from a woman in her 70s with COVID-19, enrolled during active disease.

The CDR3 spells CASSELRGLYYGYTF. The CDR3 bases are TGTGCCAGCAGTGAATTGAGGGGGCTTTACTATGGCTACACCTTC. The chain carries TRBV2 and TRBJ1-2, with 7 bases lining up with TRBD1. The germline CDR1 and CDR2 sequences are SNHLY and FYNNEI. This CDR3 is built from 15 residues. Germline trimming cut 2 bases from V and 3 bases from J; bases unmatched to any gene: 6.

V is TRBV3-1 (or the pseudogene TRBV3-2) and J is TRBJ1-6; D ambiguous. Trimming took off 1 base at V and 11 bases at J, with 6 bases between the two ends. The germline CDR1 and CDR2 sequences are LGHDT and YNNKEL (reference sequence). This CDR3 is built from 12 residues. CDR3: CASSQGLAPLHF. CDR3 DNA sequence: TGTGCCAGCAGCCAAGGTTTAGCACCCCTCCACTTT.